Listed here is a single TCR beta chain. The antigen is not known. Clones were sequenced by immunoSEQ multiplex PCR, and TCRdb holds only the in-frame ones, with some missing. The profile shows roughly 75,000 clones, over 85% of them singletons. Trimming stripped 5 bases from V and 6 bases from J, with 14 bases between. CDR3 length: 14 amino acids. The germline V gene encodes CDR1 SGHAT and CDR2 FQNNGV. This sample is drawn from a study of cytomegalovirus exposure and HLA in healthy donors. About the research overall: The roughly 120 validation repertoires matched the 666 first-cohort repertoires in platform, a later analysis reported.

These donors were members of the approximately 110-subject validation cohort, a group separate from the roughly 670-subject first cohort. Findings and limits, study-wide: The classifier, whose performance was assessed in both the original and validation cohorts, reportedly diagnosed cytomegalovirus status with high specificity and sensitivity. The TCR clusters that emerged in the first cohort tended, a later analysis found, to co-occur in the approximately 110 validation repertoires.

The sequencing input was PBMCs. This chain connects TRBV11-2 to TRBJ2-1; TRBD2 might be the D (5 bases). The TCR was taken from a man aged 18 to 30 in good health and CMV-seropositive. CDR3 coding DNA: TGTGCCAGCAGCCCTAATAGCGTTGTCAATGAGCAGTTCTTC. This translates into CASSPNSVVNEQFF. Full variable domain (rest looked up from reference TRBV11-2 and TRBJ2-1): EAGVAQSPRYKIIEKRQSVAFWCNPISGHATLYWYQQILGQGPKLLIQFQNNGVVDDSQLPKDRFSAERLKGVDSTLKIQPAKLEDSAVYLCASSPNSVVNEQFFGPGTRLTVL.